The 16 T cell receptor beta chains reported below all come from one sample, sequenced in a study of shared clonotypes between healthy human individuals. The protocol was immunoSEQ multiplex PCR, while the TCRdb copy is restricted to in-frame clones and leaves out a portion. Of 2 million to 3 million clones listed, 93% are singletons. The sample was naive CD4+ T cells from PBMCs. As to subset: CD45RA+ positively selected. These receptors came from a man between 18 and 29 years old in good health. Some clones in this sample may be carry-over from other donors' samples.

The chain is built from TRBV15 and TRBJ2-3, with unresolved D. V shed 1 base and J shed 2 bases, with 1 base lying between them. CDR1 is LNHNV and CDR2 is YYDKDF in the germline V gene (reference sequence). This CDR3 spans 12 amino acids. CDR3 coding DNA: TGTGCCACCAGCAGAGTCACAGATACGCAGTATTTT. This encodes CATSRVTDTQYF.

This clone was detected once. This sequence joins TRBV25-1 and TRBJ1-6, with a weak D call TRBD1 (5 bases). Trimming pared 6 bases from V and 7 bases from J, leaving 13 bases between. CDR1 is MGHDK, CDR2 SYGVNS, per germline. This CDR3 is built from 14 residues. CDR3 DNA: TGTGCCAGCAGCAAGGAGTCAGGGAATTCACCCCTCCACTTT. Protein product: CASSKESGNSPLHF.

The CDR3, as DNA: TGCGCCAGCAGCTTAAGCGCGGGAGGGCAATCAGATACGCAGTATTTT. Translation: CASSLSAGGQSDTQYF. The chain recombines TRBV5-1 with TRBJ2-3, with TRBD2 identical over 9 bases. The J segment lost 4 bases and the V segment lost 2 bases, leaving 8 bases of the junction unmatched. The CDR3 has 16 residues. Germline-derived CDR1 and CDR2 are SGHRS and YFSETQ.

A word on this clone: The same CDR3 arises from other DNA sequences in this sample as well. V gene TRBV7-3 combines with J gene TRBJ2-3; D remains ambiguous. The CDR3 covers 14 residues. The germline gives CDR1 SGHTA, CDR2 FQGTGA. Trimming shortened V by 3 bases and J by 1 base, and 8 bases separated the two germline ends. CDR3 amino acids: CASSLSGGTDTQYF. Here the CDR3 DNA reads TGTGCCAGCAGCTTGTCTGGGGGCACAGATACGCAGTATTTT.

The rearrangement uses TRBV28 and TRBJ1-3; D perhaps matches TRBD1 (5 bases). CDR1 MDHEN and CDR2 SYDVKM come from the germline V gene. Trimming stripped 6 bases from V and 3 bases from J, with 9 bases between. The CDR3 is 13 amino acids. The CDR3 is CASSQGFGNTIYF. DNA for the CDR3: TGTGCCAGCAGCCAGGGTTTTGGAAACACCATATATTTT.

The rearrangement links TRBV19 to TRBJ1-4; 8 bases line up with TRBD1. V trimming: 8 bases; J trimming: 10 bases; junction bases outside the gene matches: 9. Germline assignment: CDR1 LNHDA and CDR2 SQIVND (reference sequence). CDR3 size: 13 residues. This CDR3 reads CASLGQGVGKLFF. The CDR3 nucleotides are TGTGCCAGTCTAGGACAGGGAGTAGGAAAACTGTTTTTT.

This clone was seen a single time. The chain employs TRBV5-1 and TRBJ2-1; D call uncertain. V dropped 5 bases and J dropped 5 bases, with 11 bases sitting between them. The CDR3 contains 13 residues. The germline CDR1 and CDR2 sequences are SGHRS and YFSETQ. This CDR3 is CASSWTQHNEQFF. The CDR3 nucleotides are TGCGCCAGCAGTTGGACCCAACACAATGAGCAGTTCTTC.

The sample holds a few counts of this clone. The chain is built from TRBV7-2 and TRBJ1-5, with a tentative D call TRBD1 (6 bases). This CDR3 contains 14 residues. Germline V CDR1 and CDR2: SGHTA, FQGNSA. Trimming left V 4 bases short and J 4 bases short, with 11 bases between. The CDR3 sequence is CASSSTGANQPQHF. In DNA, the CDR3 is TGTGCCAGCAGCTCGACAGGTGCTAATCAGCCCCAGCATTTT.

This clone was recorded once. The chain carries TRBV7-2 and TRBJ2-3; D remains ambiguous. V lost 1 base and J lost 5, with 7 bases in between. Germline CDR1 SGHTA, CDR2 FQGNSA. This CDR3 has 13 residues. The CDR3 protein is CASSLEGRDTQYF. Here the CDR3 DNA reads TGTGCCAGCAGCTTAGAAGGACGAGATACGCAGTATTTT.

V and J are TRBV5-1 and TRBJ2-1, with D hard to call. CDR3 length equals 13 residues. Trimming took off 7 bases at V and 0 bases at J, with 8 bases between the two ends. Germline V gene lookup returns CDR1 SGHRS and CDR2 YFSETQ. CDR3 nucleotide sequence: TGCGCCAGCGCTCCCGCCTCCTACAATGAGCAGTTCTTC. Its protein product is CASAPASYNEQFF.

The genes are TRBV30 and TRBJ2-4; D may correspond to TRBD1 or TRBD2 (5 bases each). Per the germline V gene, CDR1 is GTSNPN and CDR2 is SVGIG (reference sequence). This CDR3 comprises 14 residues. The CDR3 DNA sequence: TGTGCGCTCGTGGGGACGGAGACCAAAAACATTCAGTACTTC. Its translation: CALVGTETKNIQYF.

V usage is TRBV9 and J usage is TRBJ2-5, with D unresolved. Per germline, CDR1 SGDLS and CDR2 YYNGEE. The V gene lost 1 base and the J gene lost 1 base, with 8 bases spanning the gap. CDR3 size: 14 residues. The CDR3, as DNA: TGTGCCAGCAGCGTATATAGGGTCCAAGAGACCCAGTACTTC. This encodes CASSVYRVQETQYF.

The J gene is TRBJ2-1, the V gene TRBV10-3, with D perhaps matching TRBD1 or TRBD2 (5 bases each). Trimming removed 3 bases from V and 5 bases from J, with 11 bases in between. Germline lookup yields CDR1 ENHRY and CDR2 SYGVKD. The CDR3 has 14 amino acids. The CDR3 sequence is CAISDRDPHNEQFF. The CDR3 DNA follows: TGTGCCATCAGTGACCGGGACCCCCACAATGAGCAGTTCTTC.

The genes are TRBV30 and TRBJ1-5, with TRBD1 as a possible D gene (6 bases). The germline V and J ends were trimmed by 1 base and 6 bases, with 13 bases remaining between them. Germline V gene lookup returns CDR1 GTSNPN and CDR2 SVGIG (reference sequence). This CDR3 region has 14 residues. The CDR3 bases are TGTGCCTGGAGTGGGGCAGGGGTTCCTCAGCCCCAGCATTTT. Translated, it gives CAWSGAGVPQPQHF.

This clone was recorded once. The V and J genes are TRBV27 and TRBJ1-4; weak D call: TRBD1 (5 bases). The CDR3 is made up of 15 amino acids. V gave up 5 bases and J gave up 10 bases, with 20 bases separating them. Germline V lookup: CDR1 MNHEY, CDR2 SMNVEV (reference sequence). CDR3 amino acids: CASSPLGTNRAKLFF. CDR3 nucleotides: TGTGCCAGCAGTCCACTCGGGACTAATCGAGCAAAACTGTTTTTT.

As DNA, the CDR3 is TGTGCCAGTAGTATATTTAGCGGGAGTTTGGGAGATACGCAGTATTTT. This encodes CASSIFSGSLGDTQYF. The rearrangement joins TRBV19 to TRBJ2-3; TRBD2 aligns across 9 bases. The CDR3 loop spans 16 amino acids. Germline-derived CDR1 and CDR2 are LNHDA and SQIVND (reference sequence). Trimming cost V 2 bases and J 5 bases; bases outside gene matches: 8.